These 23 T cell receptor beta chains originate from one sample sequenced in a study of blood T cell repertoires in COVID-19. Assay used: immunoSEQ multiplex PCR; TCRdb lists only in-frame clones, some missing. The sample records over 200,000 clones, around nine tenths being singletons. Material: peripheral blood. The origin of the receptors is a man aged 35-49 years who had recovered from COVID-19.

The genes are TRBV9 and TRBJ1-2; TRBD1 aligns across 7 bases. The V gene end was trimmed by 4 bases and the J gene end by 8 bases; junction bases not matched to a gene: 8. The CDR3 is 13 residues long. Germline lookup yields CDR1 SGDLS and CDR2 YYNGEE. For the CDR3, the DNA is TGTGCCAGCAGCAGACAGGGTGAAGCGGGCTACACCTTC. It encodes CASSRQGEAGYTF.

This chain joins TRBV5-4 and TRBJ2-5; 9 bases align to TRBD2. Per germline, CDR1 SGHNT and CDR2 YYREEE (reference sequence). J was trimmed by 1 base and V by 3 bases; bases with no gene match: 13. This CDR3 is built from 18 residues. In DNA form, the CDR3 reads TGTGCCAGCAGCTCCGGCCCCCCTCTAGCGGGGACCCAAGAGACCCAGTACTTC. It specifies CASSSGPPLAGTQETQYF.

V and J are TRBV5-4 and TRBJ1-1; tentatively, D is TRBD1 (6 bases). This CDR3 region has 15 residues. CDR1 SGHNT and CDR2 YYREEE come from the germline V gene (reference sequence). Trimming pared 0 bases from V and 3 bases from J, leaving 12 bases between. CDR3 residues: CASSLGGRIDTEAFF. In DNA form, the CDR3 reads TGTGCCAGCAGCTTGGGGGGGCGAATAGACACTGAAGCTTTCTTT.

V and J are TRBV3-1 (or the pseudogene TRBV3-2) and TRBJ2-7; TRBD1 matches 8 bases. Germline V gives CDR1 LGHDT, CDR2 YNNKEL (reference sequence). This CDR3 spans 17 amino acids. With 4 bases clipped from V and 3 bases from J, the junction kept 14 bases outside the gene matches. CDR3 DNA sequence: TGTGCCAGCAGCCCAGAAGGACCGGGACAGGTGATCTACGAGCAGTACTTC. Translating it yields CASSPEGPGQVIYEQYF.

This chain uses TRBV9 with TRBJ2-7; 9 bases line up with TRBD2. V shed 3 bases and J 5 bases; nucleotides not matched to a gene: 6. This CDR3 contains 14 residues. Germline V gives CDR1 SGDLS, CDR2 YYNGEE. This CDR3 reads CASSAGLAGHEQYF. Written as DNA, the CDR3 is TGTGCCAGCAGCGCGGGACTAGCTGGCCACGAGCAGTACTTC.

The V gene is TRBV6-5, the J gene TRBJ2-3; D gene ambiguous. The germline CDR1 and CDR2 sequences are MNHEY and SVGAGI. The CDR3 spans 13 residues. The V and J ends lost 5 bases and 6 bases respectively, with 12 bases between them. The CDR3 loop reads CASSPTETDTQYF. DNA of the CDR3: TGTGCCAGCAGTCCCACGGAGACCGATACGCAGTATTTT.

V gene TRBV10-3 combines with J gene TRBJ2-1; 9 bases line up with TRBD2. Germline lookup yields CDR1 ENHRY and CDR2 SYGVKD. This CDR3 comprises 18 residues. V trimming: 2 bases; J trimming: 0 bases; junction bases outside the gene matches: 8. The CDR3 is CAISEPLAGASSYNEQFF. CDR3 DNA sequence: TGTGCCATCAGTGAGCCCTTAGCGGGGGCTAGCTCCTACAATGAGCAGTTCTTC.

V usage is TRBV21-1 and J usage is TRBJ1-5; whether TRBD1, the table's D call, matches the DNA was not checked. TRBV21-1 represents a pseudogene. The CDR3 contains 20 residues. This chain's CDR3 is CASSKFGRWGGQGRYQPQHF. The CDR3 DNA reads as TGTGCCAGCAGCAAATTCGGCCGTTGGGGGGGACAGGGGAGGTATCAGCCCCAGCATTTT.

This rearrangement joins TRBV12-3 or TRBV12-4 to TRBJ2-7, with TRBD1 as a possible D gene (5 bases). V lost 5 bases to trimming and J lost 2 bases, with 10 bases between them. CDR3 size: 13 residues. Here the CDR3 reads CASSLGPPYEQYF. The CDR3 coding sequence is TGTGCCAGCAGTCTGGGGCCCCCCTACGAGCAGTACTTC.

This chain connects TRBV19 to TRBJ2-3; TRBD2 matches 10 bases. CDR1 and CDR2 (germline): LNHDA, SQIVND (reference sequence). CDR3 length: 21 residues. Trimming removed 3 bases from V and 1 base from J; junction bases left unmatched: 19. CDR3 region: CASSIRGFSGRLSWGTDTQYF. CDR3 nucleotides: TGTGCCAGTAGTATCAGAGGGTTTAGCGGGAGGCTTTCTTGGGGCACAGATACGCAGTATTTT.

V gene TRBV29-1 combines with J gene TRBJ2-7, with D possibly matching TRBD2 (5 bases). The CDR3 is made up of 13 amino acids. Germline values: CDR1 SQVTM, CDR2 ANQGSEA. V lost 6 bases to trimming and J lost 0 bases, with 12 bases between them. For the CDR3, the DNA is TGCAGCGTGAGCGGTTATAACTCCTACGAGCAGTACTTC. This encodes CSVSGYNSYEQYF.

This clone was seen only once. The chain joins TRBV7-2 to TRBJ1-4, with D possibly being TRBD1 (6 bases). The CDR3 consists of 16 residues. Germline values: CDR1 SGHTA, CDR2 FQGNSA. Trimming took 2 bases from V and 8 from J, leaving 18 bases between them. DNA for the CDR3: TGTGCCAGCAGCTTAACCTCAAACAGGGCGGGCGAAAAACTGTTTTTT. Its protein is CASSLTSNRAGEKLFF.

The chain combines TRBV3-1 (or the pseudogene TRBV3-2) with TRBJ2-7; D perhaps matches TRBD1 (5 bases). This CDR3 is built from 15 residues. CDR1 and CDR2 from the germline V gene are LGHDT and YNNKEL (reference sequence). Trimming pared 1 base from V and 3 bases from J, leaving 13 bases between. The CDR3 DNA reads as TGTGCCAGCAGCCAAGGCAGGGCTAACCTCTACGAGCAGTACTTC. It codes for CASSQGRANLYEQYF.

This sequence joins TRBV7-9 and TRBJ1-2; TRBD1 matches at 9 bases. From germline, CDR1 is SEHNR and CDR2 FQNEAQ (reference sequence). The CDR3 consists of 15 residues. The junction had 9 bases not matched to a gene; V was cut back by 6 bases and J by 4 bases. CDR3 loop: CASSFGGQGSYGYTF. The CDR3 DNA follows: TGTGCCAGCAGTTTCGGGGGACAGGGATCCTATGGCTACACCTTC.

The CDR3 bases are TGTGCCACCAGCAGAGATAGCCGAGCAGGGGTCACGCAGTATTTT. Translated, it gives CATSRDSRAGVTQYF. The chain has TRBV15 and TRBJ2-3, with a weak D call TRBD1 (6 bases). Germline V lookup: CDR1 LNHNV, CDR2 YYDKDF (reference sequence). CDR3 length equals 15 residues. Trimming shortened V by 0 bases and J by 9 bases, and 16 bases separated the two germline ends.

This sequence joins TRBV6-5 and TRBJ2-5; 11 bases match TRBD1. CDR1 and CDR2 (germline): MNHEY, SVGAGI. The V gene end was trimmed by 4 bases and the J gene end by 5 bases; junction bases not matched to a gene: 6. This CDR3 is built from 15 residues. CDR3 protein: CASSSDRGLGETQYF. The CDR3 DNA sequence: TGTGCCAGCAGTTCGGACAGGGGGCTTGGGGAGACCCAGTACTTC.

Of note for this clone: A single base separates this from a much larger clone, so it may be a read error. Other nucleotide sequences from this sample produce the same CDR3. J is TRBJ2-7 and V is TRBV12-3 or TRBV12-4, with 9 bases identical to TRBD1. J was trimmed by 7 bases and V by 3 bases; bases with no gene match: 4. The CDR3 spans 13 residues. The CDR3: CASSFGTGREQYF. CDR3 in DNA: TGTGCCAGCAGTTTTGGGACAGGGCGGGAGCAGTACTTC.

This chain connects TRBV6-2 or TRBV6-3 to TRBJ1-1, with a weak D call TRBD1 (5 bases). V lost 2 bases, J lost 6 bases, and 25 bases lay in between. Germline V lookup: CDR1 MNHEY, CDR2 SVGEGT. CDR3 length: 18 amino acids. The CDR3 spells CASSYPPRWGGAWAEAFF. CDR3 nucleotides: TGTGCCAGCAGTTACCCCCCAAGGTGGGGCGGGGCCTGGGCTGAAGCTTTCTTT.

The chain combines TRBV7-2 with TRBJ2-3; 12 nucleotides match TRBD2. The CDR3 totals 16 residues. The ends lost 6 bases at V and 4 bases at J; junction bases unmatched: 8. Germline loops: CDR1 SGHTA, CDR2 FQGNSA. The CDR3 reads CASRTRLAGVADTQYF. In DNA form, the CDR3 reads TGTGCCAGCAGAACCCGACTAGCGGGAGTCGCAGATACGCAGTATTTT.

J is TRBJ2-3 and V is TRBV3-1 (or the pseudogene TRBV3-2); 9 bases align to TRBD2. The trim removed 4 bases at V and 0 bases at J, leaving 2 bases unmatched. CDR1 is LGHDT and CDR2 is YNNKEL in the germline V gene (reference sequence). The CDR3 is made up of 15 amino acids. This CDR3 reads CASSLSGSSTDTQYF. DNA of the CDR3: TGTGCCAGCAGCCTTAGCGGGAGTAGCACAGATACGCAGTATTTT.

The chain employs TRBV29-1 and TRBJ2-7; a weak D match, TRBD1 (5 bases). Trimming left V 2 bases short and J 2 bases short, with 10 bases between. This CDR3 is built from 13 residues. Germline CDR1 is SQVTM and CDR2 is ANQGSEA. This chain's CDR3 is CSVETGNPYEQYF. Here the CDR3 DNA reads TGCAGCGTTGAAACAGGCAACCCCTACGAGCAGTACTTC.

The chain combines TRBV6-2 or TRBV6-3 with TRBJ1-1; 8 nucleotides align to TRBD1. Trimming took 6 bases from V and 9 from J; bases not matched to a gene: 9. This CDR3 contains 13 residues. CDR1 is MNHEY, CDR2 SVGEGT, per germline. CDR3 nucleotide sequence: TGTGCCAGCAGCTGGGACAGGCCTAGAAAAGCTTTCTTT. Its translation: CASSWDRPRKAFF.

This chain connects TRBV6-5 to TRBJ1-5, with D uncertain. The CDR3 is made up of 14 amino acids. Germline CDR1 and CDR2: MNHEY and SVGAGI. Between the trimmed V and J ends, which lost 5 bases and 6 bases, there was a span of 14 bases. The CDR3 sequence is CASSRINWAQPQHF. The DNA of the CDR3 is TGTGCCAGCAGTAGGATAAATTGGGCTCAGCCCCAGCATTTT.